This T cell receptor beta chain was identified in a study of T cells in Graves' hyperthyroidism and ophthalmopathy. TCR beta CDR3 sequences were amplified from RNA transcripts. With the HTBI primer set, the TCR CDR3 went through a first round of RT-PCR. TCRdb passed the multiplex PCR reads through MiXCR, listing each CDR3 protein once. This table holds 400,000 to 600,000 distinct CDR3 sequences, around 21% found once. This clonotype was counted ten times or more. V lost 2 bases and J lost 0, with 8 bases in between. Per germline, CDR1 MNHEY and CDR2 SVGEGT. The CDR3 spans 15 residues. The chain links TRBV6-2 or TRBV6-3 to TRBJ1-3; D is undetermined. The clonotype was recovered from a young man with Graves' hyperthyroidism. The sequencing input was blood. CDR3 coding DNA: TGTGCCAGCAGTTACGTTCCGGACTCTGGAAACACCATATATTTT. It specifies CASSYVPDSGNTIYF.